The clone carrying this TCR beta chain was detected once. The data derive from a study of blood T cell repertoires in COVID-19. Study information: Acute-phase and convalescent COVID-19 samples originated in the United States, Italy and Spain. PBMCs, B-cell-depleted T cells, or T cells were the source of the cDNA or gDNA that made up the material.

V lost 7 bases to trimming and J lost 0 bases; unmatched junction nucleotides: 4. Germline CDR1 reads SGDLS; CDR2 reads YYNGEE. The CDR3 length is 13 residues. In the original processing: Scientists estimated how many nucleated cells there were by amplifying reference gene primers. This table comes from immunoSEQ multiplex PCR, and its TCRdb copy is limited to in-frame clones, with some not included. The DNA was the basis for D and trimming; V, J and clone size are from that table. The data contain around 28,000 clones, approximately 88% of them seen just once; the ten biggest clones take up 16%. This receptor was obtained from a human donor in a cohort sampled during active COVID-19. Sequenced input: peripheral blood. The chain combines TRBV9 with TRBJ2-7, with 7 bases lining up with TRBD2. CDR3 residues: CASGGEASYEQYF. Written as DNA, the CDR3 is TGTGCCAGCGGGGGGGAGGCCTCCTACGAGCAGTACTTC.